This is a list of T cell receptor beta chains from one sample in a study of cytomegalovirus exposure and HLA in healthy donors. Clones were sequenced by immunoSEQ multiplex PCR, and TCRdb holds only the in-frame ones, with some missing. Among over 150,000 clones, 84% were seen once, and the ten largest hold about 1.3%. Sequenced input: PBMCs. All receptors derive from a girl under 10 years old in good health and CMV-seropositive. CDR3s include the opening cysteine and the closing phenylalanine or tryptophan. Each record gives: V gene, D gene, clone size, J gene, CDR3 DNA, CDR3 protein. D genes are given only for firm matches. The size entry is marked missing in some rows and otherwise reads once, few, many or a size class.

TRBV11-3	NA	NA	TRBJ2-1	TGTGCCAGCAGCATAGGACTCCATGAGCAGTTCTTC	CASSIGLHEQFF
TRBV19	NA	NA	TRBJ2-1	TGTGCCAGTAGTGCTACAGGGACCTACAATGAGCAGTTCTTC	CASSATGTYNEQFF
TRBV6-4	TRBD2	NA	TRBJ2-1	TGTGCCAGCAGTGAGGACGGGGGGTCCTACAATGAGCAGTTCTTC	CASSEDGGSYNEQFF
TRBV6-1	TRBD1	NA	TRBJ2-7	TGTGCCACCTTTGGACAGGGGGCTTCCTACGAGCAGTACTTC	CATFGQGASYEQYF
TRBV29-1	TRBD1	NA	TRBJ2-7	TGCAGCGTTGCGGACAGGGCGAAAAACGAGCAGTACTTC	CSVADRAKNEQYF
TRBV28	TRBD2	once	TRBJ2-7	TGTGCCAGCAGTTTACGGGGGGACGAGCAGTACTTC	CASSLRGDEQYF
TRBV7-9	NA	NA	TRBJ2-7	TGTGCCAGCAGCTTCCCGGTAAGAGGCCCCTTAAATTACGAGCAGTACTTC	CASSFPVRGPLNYEQYF
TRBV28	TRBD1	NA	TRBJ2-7	TGTGCCAGCAGCCCGGGACAGCACTTGAACGAGCAGTACTTC	CASSPGQHLNEQYF
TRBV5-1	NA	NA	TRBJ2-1	TGCGCCAGCAGCTTGGCGCAGGGTGGGGTTAGTGAGCAGTTCTTC	CASSLAQGGVSEQFF
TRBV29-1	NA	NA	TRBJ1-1	TGCAGCGTTAATGAGGGGGAGAAAGCTTTCTTT	CSVNEGEKAFF
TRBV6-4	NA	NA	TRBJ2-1	TGTGCCAGCAGCGCCGGGGAGCACAATGAGCAGTTCTTC	CASSAGEHNEQFF
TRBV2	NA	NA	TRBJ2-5	TGTGCCAGCCGGATAGCAGGGGCGGAGACCCAGTACTTC	CASRIAGAETQYF
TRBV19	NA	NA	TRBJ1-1	TGTGCCAGTAGTATCTCCGGGGAAAAGGCTTTCTTT	CASSISGEKAFF
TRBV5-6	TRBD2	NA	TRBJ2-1	TGTGCCAGCAGGGCACTAGCGGACAATGAGCAGTTCTTC	CASRALADNEQFF
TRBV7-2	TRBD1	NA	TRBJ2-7	TGTGCCAGCAGCTTAGGTCTTTCAGGGGGCCGGTACGAGCAGTACTTC	CASSLGLSGGRYEQYF
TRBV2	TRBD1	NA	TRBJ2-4	TGTGCCAGCAGTGGAGGACAGGGGCGAGGGAAAAACATTCAGTACTTC	CASSGGQGRGKNIQYF
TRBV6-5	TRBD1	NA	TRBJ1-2	TGTGCCAGCAAGCAGGGGGCGATTGGCTATGGCTACACCTTC	CASKQGAIGYGYTF
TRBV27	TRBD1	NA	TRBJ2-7	TGTGCCAGCAGTTTCGGGGTGGGGACAGGGAACTACGAGCAGTACTTC	CASSFGVGTGNYEQYF
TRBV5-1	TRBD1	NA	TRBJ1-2	TGCGCCAGCAGCCGTGAGACAGGGAAGTCCTATGGCTACACCTTC	CASSRETGKSYGYTF
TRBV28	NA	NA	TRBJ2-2	TGTGCCACCGGGGACAATTTGAACACCGGGGAGCTGTTTTTT	CATGDNLNTGELFF
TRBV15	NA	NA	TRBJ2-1	TGTGCCACCCGCAGGGGGGCCGGGGCCGGTGAGCAGTTCTTC	CATRRGAGAGEQFF
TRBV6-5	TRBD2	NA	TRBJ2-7	TGTGCCAGCAGCCCCTTAGCGGGAGCTCACGAGCAGTACTTC	CASSPLAGAHEQYF
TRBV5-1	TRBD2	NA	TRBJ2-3	TGCGCCAGCAGGGTGGGACTAGCGGGGGGGCCCATCACAGATACGCAGTATTTT	CASRVGLAGGPITDTQYF
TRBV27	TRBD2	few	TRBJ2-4	TGTGCCAGCAGCTCGGGACTAGCTGTTCAGTACTTC	CASSSGLAVQYF
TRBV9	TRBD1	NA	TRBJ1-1	TGTGCCAGCACCTCCACCCTCACAGGGGGCGGTTCTGAAGCTTTCTTT	CASTSTLTGGGSEAFF
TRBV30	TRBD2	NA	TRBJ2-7	TGTGCCTGGATCTCACGGGAGGGACCCTACGAGCAGTACTTC	CAWISREGPYEQYF
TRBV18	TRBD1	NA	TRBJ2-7	TGTGCCAGCTCCCCCCGGGACAGGGACCACTACGAGCAGTACTTC	CASSPRDRDHYEQYF
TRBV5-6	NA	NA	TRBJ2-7	TGTGCCAGCAGCTGGGGCTTATCCTACGAGCAGTACTTC	CASSWGLSYEQYF
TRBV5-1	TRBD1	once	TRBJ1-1	TGCGCCAGCAGCTCCCAACCCGGACAGGGTGTCACTGAAGCTTTCTTT	CASSSQPGQGVTEAFF
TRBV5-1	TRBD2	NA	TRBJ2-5	TGCGCCAGCCAGCCGGGGCGAAGCGGGAGGGTAGGCCAAGAGACCCAGTACTTC	CASQPGRSGRVGQETQYF
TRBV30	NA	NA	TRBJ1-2	TGTGCCTGGAGAGAATTTGGCCTCTATGGCTACACCTTC	CAWREFGLYGYTF
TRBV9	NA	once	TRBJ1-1	TGTGCCAGCGGCATGAACACTGAAGCTTTCTTT	CASGMNTEAFF
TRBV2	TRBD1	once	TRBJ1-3	TGTGCCAGCAGCGCCGGACAGGGCGCTGGAAACACCATATATTTT	CASSAGQGAGNTIYF
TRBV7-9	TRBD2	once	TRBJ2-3	TGTGCCAGCAGCTTCCTAGCGGGAGCAGATACGCAGTATTTT	CASSFLAGADTQYF
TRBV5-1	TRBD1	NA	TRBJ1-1	TGCGCCAGCAGCTTAACAACAGGGGCCGGTGAAGCTTTCTTT	CASSLTTGAGEAFF
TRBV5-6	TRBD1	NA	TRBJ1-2	TGTGCCAGCAGCGCCGGACAGGGGGATAACTATGGCTACCCCTTC	CASSAGQGDNYGYPF
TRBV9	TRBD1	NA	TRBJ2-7	TGTGCCAGCAGCGTCGAATCGACAGGGACCCTCCCCTACGAGCAGTACTTC	CASSVESTGTLPYEQYF
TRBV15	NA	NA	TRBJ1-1	TGTGCCACCAGCAGAGATGATTACACCTTGAACACTGAAGCTTTCTTT	CATSRDDYTLNTEAFF
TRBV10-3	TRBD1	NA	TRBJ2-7	TGTGCCATCAGCTCGGGACAGGACATCTCCTACGAGCAGTACTTC	CAISSGQDISYEQYF
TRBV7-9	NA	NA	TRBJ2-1	TGTGCCAGCAGCTTGGGCCCCCGGTCCTCAACCTACAATGAGCAGTTCTTC	CASSLGPRSSTYNEQFF
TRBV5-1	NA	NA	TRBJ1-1	TGCGCCAGCAGCCCCGGGTCCGCCATGAACACTGAAGCTTTCTTT	CASSPGSAMNTEAFF
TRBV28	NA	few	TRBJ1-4	TGTGCCAGCAGTTACGAGGGGGCAACTAATGAAAAACTGTTTTTT	CASSYEGATNEKLFF
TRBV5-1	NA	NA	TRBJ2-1	TGCGCCAGCAGCTTGGGGGGGACTGGTGACAATGAGCAGTTCTTC	CASSLGGTGDNEQFF
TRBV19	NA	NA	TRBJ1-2	TGTGCCAGTAGTAACGGGGATGGCTACACCTTC	CASSNGDGYTF
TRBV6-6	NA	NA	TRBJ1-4	TGTGCCAGCAGTTACGCGGGTAATGAAAAACTGTTTTTT	CASSYAGNEKLFF
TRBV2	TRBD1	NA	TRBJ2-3	TGTGCCATCCTCCCGAGGGGGCTGTCCACAGATACGCAGTATTTT	CAILPRGLSTDTQYF
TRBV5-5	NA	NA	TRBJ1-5	TGTGCCAGCAGCTTGCGGGAAGCGATCAATCAGCCCCAGCATTTT	CASSLREAINQPQHF
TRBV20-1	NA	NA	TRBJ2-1	TGCAGTGCCGCTGGAGTCAATGAGCAGTTCTTC	CSAAGVNEQFF
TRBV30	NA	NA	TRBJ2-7	TGTGCCTGGAGTGGGGGGGGGCGGTTCTACGAGCAGTACTTC	CAWSGGGRFYEQYF
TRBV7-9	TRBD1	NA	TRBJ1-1	TGTGCCAGCAGCTTAGTTAGACAGGGGGCGGGTGGAATCCCTGAAGCTTTCTTT	CASSLVRQGAGGIPEAFF
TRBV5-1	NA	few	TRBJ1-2	TGCGCCAGCAGCTTGGGGTTTGGGCCGGAAGGCTACACCTTC	CASSLGFGPEGYTF
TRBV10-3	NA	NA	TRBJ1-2	TGTGCCATCAGTGAGTCGGGGGGAGTGGTAGGCTATGGCTACACCTTC	CAISESGGVVGYGYTF
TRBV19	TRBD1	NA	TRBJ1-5	TGTGCCAGTAGGTGGGGACAGGGGGCCAATCAGCCCCAGCATTTT	CASRWGQGANQPQHF
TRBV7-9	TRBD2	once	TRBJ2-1	TGTGCCAGCAGCCCACGGACTAGCGGGAGATACAATGAGCAGTTCTTC	CASSPRTSGRYNEQFF
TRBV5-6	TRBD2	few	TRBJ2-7	TGTGCCAGCCTAACTCGCAAACGGGGACTATACGAGCAGTACTTC	CASLTRKRGLYEQYF
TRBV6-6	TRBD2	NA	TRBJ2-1	TGTGCCAGCACCTCAACCGGGACTAGAGTGGTCCATGAGCAGTTCTTC	CASTSTGTRVVHEQFF
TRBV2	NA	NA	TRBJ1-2	TGTGCCACCAATGCTTGGGGCCCGGAAGGAGGCTACACCTTC	CATNAWGPEGGYTF